This T cell receptor beta chain came from a study of cytomegalovirus exposure and HLA in healthy donors (dated by TCRdb to the late 2010s). For the study in its entirety: According to a later analysis, one platform produced both the roughly 110 validation repertoires and the approximately 600 repertoires of the first cohort. The study was designed to test whether signatures of past pathogen exposure could be identified by cataloging public T cell receptors. High-throughput TCR immunosequencing, statistical association of individual TCRs with disease status, and machine learning were combined to predict cytomegalovirus infection status. Along with the 666-subject first cohort, a separate validation cohort of more than 90 different subjects was used. General study outcomes and caveats: Most TCR sequences were seen in very few donors, while some public TCRs were found in many individuals. A total of about 150 TCR beta chains were listed by the study as associated with cytomegalovirus. It was suggested by the authors that the approach could potentially be generalized to other disease states and immunological phenotypes. In vitro tests confirmed that three of the cytomegalovirus-associated TCR beta chains recognize cytomegalovirus antigens. In both the original and validation cohorts, the classifier was reported to diagnose cytomegalovirus status with high specificity and sensitivity. Of the cluster scores, 85% to 95% were above 0 in a later analysis, which found that TCRs clustered in the first cohort also tended to co-occur in the roughly 130 validation repertoires. All 120 or so repertoires were used to score co-occurrence in the validation cohort in a later analysis, because that analysis had no HLA typing for the cohort.

Receptor amplification or capture employed the immunoSEQ multiplex PCR assay. Processing in the source paper ran as follows. A statistical classification framework was built for diagnosing cytomegalovirus status from the catalog of TCR beta chain sequences. As stored in TCRdb, this immuneACCESS dataset retains in-frame rearrangements with V and J assigned. A fraction of the clones does not appear; measured against another copy, unresolved V genes explain less than half of the discrepancy, and the remainder lacks a known reason. The D gene and trimming were derived from the DNA, and the V and J assignments and clone size from that table. For this sample there are 300,000 to 400,000 clones; approximately 88% appear just once. The ten largest clones represent about 0.96% of the sample. To note about this clone: Its antigen specificity is not known. The input lacks base qualities; no much larger clone sits a single base away.

The donors were included in the validation cohort of some 110 subjects, a group kept apart from the roughly 670-subject first cohort. V lost 5 bases and J lost 7 bases; the stretch between them is 20 bases long. The CDR3, cysteine through phenylalanine, is 15 amino acids long. Only CDR3 DNA is held: 45 bases, read in frame from base 1. As encoded in the germline V gene, CDR1 is SGHVS while CDR2 is FNYEAQ. The clonotype comes from a man aged 25-40 years in good health and CMV-seronegative. Sequenced: PBMCs. The sequence links TRBV7-6 to TRBJ1-2; a confident D gene designation cannot be given. The CDR3: CASSPGDTLKAGYTF. The DNA is as follows: TGTGCCAGCAGCCCCGGTGACACCCTTAAGGCTGGCTACACCTTC.